The clone carrying this TCR beta chain was counted ten times or more. The authors' processing: Nucleated cell number was recorded as an estimate derived from reference gene primer amplification. Produced via immunoSEQ multiplex PCR; TCRdb's table is partial and in-frame only. V and J calls and clone size are as listed in that table; D and trimming were resolved from the DNA. The sample records 140,000 or so clones, around three quarters being singletons. The ends lost 0 bases at V and 5 bases at J; junction bases unmatched: 5. This CDR3 spans 15 amino acids. Germline CDR1 reads SGDLS; CDR2 reads YYNGEE. These data originate in a study of blood T cell repertoires in COVID-19.

The sequencing sample was made of peripheral blood. The sequence derives from a man over 45 with active or convalescent COVID-19. The gene calls are TRBV9 and TRBJ2-3, with 8 bases that match TRBD2. CDR3 sequence (DNA): TGTGCCAGCAGCGTAGTCAGCGGGAGTGTAGATACGCAGTATTTT. It encodes CASSVVSGSVDTQYF. The entire variable domain, with the rest obtained from reference TRBV9 and TRBJ2-3, is as follows: DSGVTQTPKHLITATGQRVTLRCSPRSGDLSVYWYQQSLDQGLQFLIQYYNGEERAKGNILERFSAQQFPDLHSELNLSSLELGDSALYFCASSVVSGSVDTQYFGPGTRLTVL.